This is a list of T cell receptor beta chains from one sample in a study of CD8+CD57+ T cells in acquired aplastic anemia. TCRdb called the reads again in MiXCR, with one record for every CDR3 protein. Among 180,000 or so distinct CDR3 sequences listed, less than 60% were seen once. Specimen: sorted CD4+, CD8+, or CD8+CD57+ T cells (not recorded which) from PBMCs. These receptor sequences come from a human donor with aplastic anemia. Each CDR3 is given with its conserved first and last residue. A D gene is named only where the DNA matches it firmly. Not all rows give a size; the values are once, few, many and, for expanded clones, a class.

clone_size: NA
d_call: NA
j_call: TRBJ2-7
v_call: TRBV11-2
cdr3_aa: CASSSWAGQNTYEQYF
cdr3_nt: TGTGCCAGCAGCTCCTGGGCAGGGCAAAACACCTACGAGCAGTACTTC

clone_size: few
d_call: TRBD1
j_call: TRBJ2-7
v_call: TRBV28
cdr3_aa: CASCRTGSYEQYF
cdr3_nt: TGTGCCAGCTGCCGGACAGGTTCCTACGAGCAGTACTTC

clone_size: many
d_call: NA
j_call: TRBJ2-2
v_call: TRBV19
cdr3_aa: CASSILRTGELFF
cdr3_nt: TGTGCCAGTAGTATTTTAAGGACCGGGGAGCTGTTTTTT

clone_size: many
d_call: NA
j_call: TRBJ2-7
v_call: TRBV6-1
cdr3_aa: CASSVAEPPYEQYF
cdr3_nt: TGTGCCAGCAGTGTGGCGGAACCTCCCTACGAGCAGTACTTC

clone_size: many
d_call: NA
j_call: TRBJ1-6
v_call: TRBV7-2
cdr3_aa: CASSFSGTENSPLHF
cdr3_nt: TGTGCCAGCAGCTTTTCCGGGACCGAAAATTCACCCCTCCACTTT

clone_size: NA
d_call: NA
j_call: TRBJ2-2
v_call: TRBV24-1
cdr3_aa: CATSGAGEFHTGELFF
cdr3_nt: TGTGCCACCAGTGGCGCCGGAGAATTCCACACCGGGGAGCTGTTTTTT

clone_size: NA
d_call: NA
j_call: TRBJ2-7
v_call: TRBV11-2
cdr3_aa: CASSPTGTQGGEQYF
cdr3_nt: TGTGCCAGCAGCCCCACCGGGACCCAGGGGGGCGAGCAGTACTTC

clone_size: NA
d_call: NA
j_call: TRBJ2-5
v_call: TRBV10-1
cdr3_aa: CASITQDSSETQYF
cdr3_nt: TGCGCCAGCATTACCCAGGACAGTAGCGAGACCCAGTACTTC

clone_size: NA
d_call: TRBD2
j_call: TRBJ2-1
v_call: TRBV11-2
cdr3_aa: CASNLERGASSNEQFF
cdr3_nt: TGTGCCAGCAACTTAGAGCGGGGGGCCTCTTCGAATGAGCAGTTCTTC

clone_size: NA
d_call: NA
j_call: TRBJ2-3
v_call: TRBV10-3
cdr3_aa: CASGDGVGTDTQYF
cdr3_nt: TGTGCCTCGGGGGACGGAGTGGGCACAGATACGCAGTATTTT

clone_size: NA
d_call: NA
j_call: TRBJ1-1
v_call: TRBV19
cdr3_aa: CASKLSQGRTEAFF
cdr3_nt: TGTGCCAGTAAGTTGTCGCAGGGAAGGACTGAAGCTTTCTTT

clone_size: NA
d_call: NA
j_call: TRBJ2-5
v_call: TRBV2
cdr3_aa: CASSARHPQETQYF
cdr3_nt: TGTGCCAGCAGTGCAAGACACCCCCAAGAGACCCAGTACTTC

clone_size: NA
d_call: TRBD1
j_call: TRBJ2-3
v_call: TRBV24-1
cdr3_aa: CATSDPWTGSDTQYF
cdr3_nt: TGTGCCACCAGTGATCCCTGGACAGGGTCGGATACGCAGTATTTT

clone_size: many
d_call: NA
j_call: TRBJ2-5
v_call: TRBV6-1
cdr3_aa: CASSNGGPEETQYF
cdr3_nt: TGTGCCAGCAGCAACGGGGGGCCCGAAGAGACCCAGTACTTC

clone_size: many
d_call: TRBD2
j_call: TRBJ2-7
v_call: TRBV20-1
cdr3_aa: CSARGLAGVYEQYF
cdr3_nt: TGCAGTGCTAGAGGGCTAGCGGGAGTCTACGAGCAGTACTTC

clone_size: NA
d_call: NA
j_call: TRBJ1-1
v_call: TRBV7-9
cdr3_aa: CASRGGTEAFF
cdr3_nt: TGTGCCAGCAGGGGTGGCACTGAAGCTTTCTTT

clone_size: NA
d_call: TRBD2
j_call: TRBJ2-5
v_call: TRBV11-2
cdr3_aa: CASSLSGGRFFIQETQYF
cdr3_nt: TGTGCCAGCAGCCTCAGCGGGGGGCGATTTTTCATTCAAGAGACCCAGTACTTC

clone_size: once
d_call: NA
j_call: TRBJ1-4
v_call: TRBV6-1
cdr3_aa: CASRPYRATNEELFF
cdr3_nt: TGTGCCAGCAGACCTTACAGAGCAACTAATGAAGAACTGTTTTTT

clone_size: NA
d_call: NA
j_call: TRBJ2-3
v_call: TRBV20-1
cdr3_aa: CSARRSGGTDTQYF
cdr3_nt: TGCAGTGCTAGGCGGAGTGGCGGGACAGATACGCAGTATTTT

clone_size: NA
d_call: NA
j_call: TRBJ2-2
v_call: TRBV7-3
cdr3_aa: CASSLDSGRANTGELFF
cdr3_nt: TGTGCCAGCAGCTTAGACTCGGGGCGCGCGAACACCGGGGAGCTGTTTTTT

clone_size: many
d_call: NA
j_call: TRBJ1-2
v_call: TRBV5-1
cdr3_aa: CASSLDGRVNGYTF
cdr3_nt: TGCGCCAGCAGCTTGGACGGGCGGGTGAATGGCTACACCTTC